This T cell receptor beta chain appears in the sequencing data of a study of CD4 and CD8 cells across lung adenocarcinoma regions. About this clonotype itself: An end of the junction differs from the germline gene, which may be a read error.

MiXCR was run by TCRdb on the PCR reads, yielding one entry per CDR3 protein. This sample yields about 12,000 distinct CDR3 sequences, of which roughly 60% are seen a single time; under 40% belongs to the top ten. From germline, CDR1 is WNHNN and CDR2 SYGVQD (reference sequence). The CDR3 has 14 amino acids. The V gene is TRBV10-1, the J gene TRBJ2-5; D remains ambiguous. The clonotype originates from a female donor with lung adenocarcinoma. The CD4 and CD8 labels of this study may be unreliable. The sequenced material came from CD8+ T cells from the margin of a lung tumor. DNA of the CDR3: TGCGCCAGCAGTGAGAGGCGGAACCGAGAGACTCAGTACTTC. This gives the protein CASSERRNRETQYF.